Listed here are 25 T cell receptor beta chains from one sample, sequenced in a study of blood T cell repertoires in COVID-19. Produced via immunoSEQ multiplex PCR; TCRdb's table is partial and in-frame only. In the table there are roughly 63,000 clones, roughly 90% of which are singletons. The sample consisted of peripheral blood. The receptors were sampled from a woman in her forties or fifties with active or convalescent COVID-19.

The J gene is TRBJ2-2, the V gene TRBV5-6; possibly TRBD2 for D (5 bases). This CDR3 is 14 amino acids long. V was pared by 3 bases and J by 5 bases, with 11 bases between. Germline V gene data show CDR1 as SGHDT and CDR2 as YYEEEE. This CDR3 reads CASSSYTRTGELFF. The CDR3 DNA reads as TGTGCCAGCAGCTCGTACACTAGGACCGGGGAGCTGTTTTTT. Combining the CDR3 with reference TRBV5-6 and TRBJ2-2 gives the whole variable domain DAGVTQSPTHLIKTRGQQVTLRCSPKSGHDTVSWYQQALGQGPQFIFQYYEEEERQRGNFPDRFSGHQFPNYSSELNVNALLLGDSALYLCASSSYTRTGELFFGEGSRLTVL.

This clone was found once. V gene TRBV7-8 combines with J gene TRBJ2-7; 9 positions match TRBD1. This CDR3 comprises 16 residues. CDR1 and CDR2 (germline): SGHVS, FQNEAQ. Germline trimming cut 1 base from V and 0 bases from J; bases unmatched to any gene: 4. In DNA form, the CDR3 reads TGTGCCAGCAGCTTAGTGGCGGGACAGGGCTCCTACGAGCAGTACTTC. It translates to CASSLVAGQGSYEQYF.

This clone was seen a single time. The CDR3 spells CASSGRLAGDRETQYF. DNA for the CDR3: TGTGCCAGCAGCGGCCGACTAGCGGGAGACCGGGAGACCCAGTACTTC. The rearrangement joins TRBV9 to TRBJ2-5, with 12 positions matching TRBD2. CDR3 length equals 16 residues. V shed 3 bases and J 5 bases; nucleotides not matched to a gene: 8. The germline gives CDR1 SGDLS, CDR2 YYNGEE.

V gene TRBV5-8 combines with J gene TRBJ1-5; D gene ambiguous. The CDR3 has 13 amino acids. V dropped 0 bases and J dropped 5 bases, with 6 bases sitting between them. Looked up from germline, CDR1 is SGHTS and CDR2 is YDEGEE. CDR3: CASSLVRDQPQHF. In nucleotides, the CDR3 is TGTGCCAGCAGCTTGGTACGGGATCAGCCCCAGCATTTT.

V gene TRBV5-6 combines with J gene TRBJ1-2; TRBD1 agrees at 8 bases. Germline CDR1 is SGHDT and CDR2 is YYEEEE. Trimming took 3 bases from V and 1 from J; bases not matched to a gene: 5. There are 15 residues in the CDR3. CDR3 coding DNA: TGTGCCAGCAGCTCCGGACAGGGTTTTAACTATGGCTACACCTTC. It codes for CASSSGQGFNYGYTF.

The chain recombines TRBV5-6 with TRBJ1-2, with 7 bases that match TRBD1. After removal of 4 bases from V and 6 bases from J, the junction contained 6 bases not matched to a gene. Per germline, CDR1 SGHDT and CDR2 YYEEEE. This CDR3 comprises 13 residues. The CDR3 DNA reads TGTGCCAGCAGCCTAACGACAGGGAATGGCTACACCTTC. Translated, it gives CASSLTTGNGYTF.

CDR3 amino acids: CASSPEDWGGGYEQYF. The CDR3 DNA reads as TGCGCCAGCAGCCCAGAAGACTGGGGCGGGGGGTACGAGCAGTACTTC. The V and J genes are TRBV5-1 and TRBJ2-7; 8 nucleotides align to TRBD2. With 4 bases clipped from V and 4 bases from J, the junction kept 13 bases outside the gene matches. The CDR3 runs 16 residues. Germline V CDR1 and CDR2: SGHRS, YFSETQ.

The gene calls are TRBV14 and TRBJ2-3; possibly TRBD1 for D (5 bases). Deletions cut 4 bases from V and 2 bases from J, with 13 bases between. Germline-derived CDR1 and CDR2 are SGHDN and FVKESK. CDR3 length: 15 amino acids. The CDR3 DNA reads TGTGCCAGCAGCCCCTTGGACAAACCCACAGATACGCAGTATTTT. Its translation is CASSPLDKPTDTQYF.

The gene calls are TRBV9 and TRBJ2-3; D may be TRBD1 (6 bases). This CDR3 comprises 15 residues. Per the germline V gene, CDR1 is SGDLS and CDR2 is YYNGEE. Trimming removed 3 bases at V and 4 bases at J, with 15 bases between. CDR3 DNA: TGTGCCAGCAGCGACCAGGGGAAGAACGCAGATACGCAGTATTTT. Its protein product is CASSDQGKNADTQYF. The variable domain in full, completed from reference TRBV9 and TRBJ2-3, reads DSGVTQTPKHLITATGQRVTLRCSPRSGDLSVYWYQQSLDQGLQFLIQYYNGEERAKGNILERFSAQQFPDLHSELNLSSLELGDSALYFCASSDQGKNADTQYFGPGTRLTVL.

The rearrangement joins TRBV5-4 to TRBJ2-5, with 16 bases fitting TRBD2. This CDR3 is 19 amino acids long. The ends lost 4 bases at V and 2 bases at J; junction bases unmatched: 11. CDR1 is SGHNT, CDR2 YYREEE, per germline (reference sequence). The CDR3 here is CASSPGTSGRAIKQETQYF. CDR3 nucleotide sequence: TGTGCCAGCAGCCCAGGGACTAGCGGGAGGGCGATAAAACAAGAGACCCAGTACTTC.

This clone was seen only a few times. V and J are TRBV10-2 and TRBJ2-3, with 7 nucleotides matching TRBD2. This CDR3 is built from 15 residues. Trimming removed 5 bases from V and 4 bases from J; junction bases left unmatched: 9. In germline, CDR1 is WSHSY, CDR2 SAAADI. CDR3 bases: TGCGCCAGCAGTACTGGACTAGAGTTTCCAGATACGCAGTATTTT. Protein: CASSTGLEFPDTQYF.

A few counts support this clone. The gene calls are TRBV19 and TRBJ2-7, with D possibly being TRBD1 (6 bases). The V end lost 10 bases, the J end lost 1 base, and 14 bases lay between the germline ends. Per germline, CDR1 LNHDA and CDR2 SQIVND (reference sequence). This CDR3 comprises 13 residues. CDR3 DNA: TGTGCCACCGAGGACAGCTTATCCTACGAGCAGTACTTC. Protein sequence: CATEDSLSYEQYF.

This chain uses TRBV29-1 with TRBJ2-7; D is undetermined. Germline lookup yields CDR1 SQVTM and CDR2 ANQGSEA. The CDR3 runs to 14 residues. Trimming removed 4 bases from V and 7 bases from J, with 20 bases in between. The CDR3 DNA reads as TGCAGCGTTGGAGGAGAATATACCACGTGGGAGCAGTACTTC. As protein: CSVGGEYTTWEQYF.

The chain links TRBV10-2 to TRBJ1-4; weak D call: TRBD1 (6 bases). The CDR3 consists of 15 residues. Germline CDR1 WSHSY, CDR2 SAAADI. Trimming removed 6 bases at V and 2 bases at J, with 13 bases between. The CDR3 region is CASRPYRETNEKLFF. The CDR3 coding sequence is TGCGCCAGCAGGCCCTACAGGGAGACTAATGAAAAACTGTTTTTT.

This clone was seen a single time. The DNA for the CDR3 is TGCAGCGTTGAAGATTGGTCTCTTGGCGGGAATGGCTCCTACGAGCAGTACTTC. Translated: CSVEDWSLGGNGSYEQYF. This sequence joins TRBV29-1 and TRBJ2-7; possibly TRBD2 for D (6 bases). Per the germline V gene, CDR1 is SQVTM and CDR2 is ANQGSEA. The CDR3 contains 18 residues. V was clipped by 0 bases and J by 0 bases, with 21 bases between them.

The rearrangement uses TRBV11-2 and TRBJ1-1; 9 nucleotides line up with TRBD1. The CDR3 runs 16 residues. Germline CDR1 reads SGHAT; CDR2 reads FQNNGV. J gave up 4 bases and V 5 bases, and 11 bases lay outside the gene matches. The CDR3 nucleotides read TGTGCCAGCAGCCATTGGGGGACAGGGTCACGCACTGAAGCTTTCTTT. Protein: CASSHWGTGSRTEAFF. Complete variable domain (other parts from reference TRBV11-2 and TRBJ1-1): EAGVAQSPRYKIIEKRQSVAFWCNPISGHATLYWYQQILGQGPKLLIQFQNNGVVDDSQLPKDRFSAERLKGVDSTLKIQPAKLEDSAVYLCASSHWGTGSRTEAFFGQGTRLTVV.

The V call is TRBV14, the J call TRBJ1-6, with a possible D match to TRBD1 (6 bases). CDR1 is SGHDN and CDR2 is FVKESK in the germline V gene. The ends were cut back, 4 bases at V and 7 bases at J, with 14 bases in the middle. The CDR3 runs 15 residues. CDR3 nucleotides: TGTGCCAGCAGCCCGGTAACAGGGTTGAATTCACCCCTCCACTTT. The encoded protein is CASSPVTGLNSPLHF.

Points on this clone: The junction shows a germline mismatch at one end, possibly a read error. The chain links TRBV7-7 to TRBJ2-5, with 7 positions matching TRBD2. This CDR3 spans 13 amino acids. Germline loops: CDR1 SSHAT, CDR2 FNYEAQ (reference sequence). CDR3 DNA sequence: TGTGCTAGCAGCATAGCGGGTCCGGGGACCCAGTACTTC. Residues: CASSIAGPGTQYF.

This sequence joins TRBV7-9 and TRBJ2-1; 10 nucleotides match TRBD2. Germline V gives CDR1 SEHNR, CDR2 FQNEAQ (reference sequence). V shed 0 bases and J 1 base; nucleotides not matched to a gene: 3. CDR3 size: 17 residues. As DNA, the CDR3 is TGTGCCAGCAGCTTAGCCCCACTAGCGGGGTCCTACAATGAGCAGTTCTTC. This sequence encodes CASSLAPLAGSYNEQFF.

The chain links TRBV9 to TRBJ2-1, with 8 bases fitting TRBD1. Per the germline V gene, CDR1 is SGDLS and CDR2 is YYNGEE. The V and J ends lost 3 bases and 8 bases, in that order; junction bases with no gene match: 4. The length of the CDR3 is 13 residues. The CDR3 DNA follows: TGTGCCAGCAGCGGGACAGGGCCGGATGAGCAGTTCTTC. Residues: CASSGTGPDEQFF.

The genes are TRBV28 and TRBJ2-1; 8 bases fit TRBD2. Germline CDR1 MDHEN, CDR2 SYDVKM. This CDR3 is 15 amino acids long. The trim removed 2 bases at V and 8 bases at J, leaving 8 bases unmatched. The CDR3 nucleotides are TGTGCCAGCAGTTTACACTCGACTAGCGAGGATGAGCAGTTCTTC. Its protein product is CASSLHSTSEDEQFF. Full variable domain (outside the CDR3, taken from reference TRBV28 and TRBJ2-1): DVKVTQSSRYLVKRTGEKVFLECVQDMDHENMFWYRQDPGLGLRLIYFSYDVKMKEKGDIPEGYSVSREKKERFSLILESASTNQTSMYLCASSLHSTSEDEQFFGPGTRLTVL.

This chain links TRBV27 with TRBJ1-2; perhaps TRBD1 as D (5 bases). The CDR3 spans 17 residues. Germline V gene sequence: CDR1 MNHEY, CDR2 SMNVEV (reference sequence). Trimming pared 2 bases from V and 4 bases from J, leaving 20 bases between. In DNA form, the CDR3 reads TGTGCCAGCAGTTTAGGACCTAGGGGAGGGCTCGTCTATGGCTACACCTTC. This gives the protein CASSLGPRGGLVYGYTF.

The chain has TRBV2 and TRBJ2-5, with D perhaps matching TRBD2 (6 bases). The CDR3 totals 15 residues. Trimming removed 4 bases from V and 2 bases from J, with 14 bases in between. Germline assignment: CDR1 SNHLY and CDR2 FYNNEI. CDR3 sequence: CASSVGPGGQETQYF. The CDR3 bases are TGTGCCAGCAGTGTTGGTCCCGGGGGACAAGAGACCCAGTACTTC.

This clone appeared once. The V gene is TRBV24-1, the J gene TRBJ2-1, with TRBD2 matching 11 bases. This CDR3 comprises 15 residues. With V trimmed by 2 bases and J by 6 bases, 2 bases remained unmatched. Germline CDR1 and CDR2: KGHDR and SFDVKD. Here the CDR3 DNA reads TGTGCCACCAGTGATTCTAGCGGGAGGATCAATGAGCAGTTCTTC. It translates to CATSDSSGRINEQFF.

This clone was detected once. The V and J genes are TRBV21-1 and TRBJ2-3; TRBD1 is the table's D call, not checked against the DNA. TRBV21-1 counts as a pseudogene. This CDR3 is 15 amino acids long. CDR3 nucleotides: TGTGCCAGCAGCAAAGAGGGGGAGTCGGAAGATACGCAGTATTTT. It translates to CASSKEGESEDTQYF.